This T cell receptor beta chain was identified in a study of early T cells in non-severe SARS-CoV-2 infection. Across the study: Bulk RNA from unsorted whole blood was sequenced; chains were unpaired.

The CDR3 has 16 residues. Looked up from germline, CDR1 is SGDLS and CDR2 is YYNGEE. J was trimmed by 8 bases and V by 1 base; bases with no gene match: 8. This clonotype came up a few times. Antigen specificity is unknown. cDNA molecules, individually, were tagged with unique molecular identifiers. MiXCR, applied by TCRdb to the 5' RACE reads, yields one record per CDR3 protein. The table has 87,000 or so distinct CDR3 sequences, 10% to 15% seen once; the top ten hold 6.5%. Study-wide results and caveats: A preference for anti-spike CD8 responses marked VDJdb matching, which missed private and CD4 specificities.

The chain employs TRBV9 and TRBJ2-1, with 11 bases identical to TRBD2. The sample consisted of whole blood. The clonotype originates from an adult who was a healthcare worker with PCR-confirmed SARS-CoV-2 infection or an uninfected control (not recorded which). The CDR3 here is CASSVLAGGPSDEQFF. CDR3 in DNA: TGTGCCAGCAGCGTATTAGCGGGAGGGCCCTCGGATGAGCAGTTCTTC.